These 7 T cell receptor beta chains originate from one sample sequenced in a study of shared T cell receptors in the human thymus. Using immunoSEQ multiplex PCR, the repertoire was profiled, and TCRdb retains in-frame clones only, with some absent. The sample records hundreds of thousands of clones, more than 75% being singletons. This sample was also put to use in a study of human thymus T cells.

The sample comprised thymocytes. The receptor source for this set is a boy younger than two with a congenital heart defect.

This clone came up a few times. The gene calls are TRBV7-2 and TRBJ1-2; D may be TRBD1 (5 bases). The CDR3 is made up of 16 amino acids. The germline gives CDR1 SGHTA, CDR2 FQGNSA. V lost 5 bases and J lost 0, with 16 bases in between. CDR3 DNA: TGTGCCAGCAGCGAGGGGAGGACCATAGCTAACTATGGCTACACCTTC. It translates to CASSEGRTIANYGYTF.

V usage is TRBV19 and J usage is TRBJ2-3; TRBD2 matches 9 bases. The V segment lost 2 bases and the J segment 2 bases; nucleotides outside the gene matches: 2. This CDR3 contains 15 residues. CDR1 LNHDA and CDR2 SQIVND come from the germline V gene (reference sequence). CDR3 residues: CASSILAGHTDTQYF. CDR3 DNA sequence: TGTGCCAGTAGTATACTAGCGGGACACACAGATACGCAGTATTTT.

This clone came up a few times. The chain joins TRBV15 to TRBJ1-6; weak D call: TRBD1 (5 bases). Germline CDR1 is LNHNV and CDR2 is YYDKDF (reference sequence). The V end was cut by 1 base, the J end by 4 bases, with 20 bases between. This CDR3 contains 19 residues. CDR3 loop: CATSRAPGHPEPYNSPLHF. As DNA, the CDR3 is TGTGCCACCAGCAGAGCCCCAGGACACCCCGAACCTTATAATTCACCCCTCCACTTT.

This clone appeared once. This chain connects TRBV6-4 to TRBJ2-4; 13 nucleotides agree with TRBD2. Germline CDR1 MRHNA, CDR2 SNTAGT. The CDR3 sequence is 19 residues long. Trimming cost V 8 bases and J 2 bases; bases outside gene matches: 15. This CDR3 is CASPTSGGGPRHPKNIQYF. DNA for the CDR3: TGTGCCAGCCCCACTAGCGGGGGGGGACCCCGCCACCCCAAAAACATTCAGTACTTC.

This chain joins TRBV19 and TRBJ2-2, with D possibly being TRBD2 (6 bases). There are 14 residues in the CDR3. V was shortened by 6 bases and J by 5 bases, with 13 bases between the two germline ends. From germline, CDR1 is LNHDA and CDR2 SQIVND (reference sequence). The CDR3 is CASREGSDTGELFF. The CDR3 bases are TGTGCCAGTAGGGAGGGCTCCGATACCGGGGAGCTGTTTTTT. The variable domain in full, with the rest retrieved from reference TRBV19 and TRBJ2-2, is DGGITQSPKYLFRKEGQNVTLSCEQNLNHDAMYWYRQDPGQGLRLIYYSQIVNDFQKGDIAEGYSVSREKKESFPLTVTSAQKNPTAFYLCASREGSDTGELFFGEGSRLTVL.

The chain uses TRBV6-4 and TRBJ2-3; 12 bases map to TRBD2. The V segment lost 4 bases and the J segment 0 bases; nucleotides outside the gene matches: 11. The germline V gene has CDR1 MRHNA and CDR2 SNTAGT. The CDR3 length is 19 residues. The CDR3 DNA reads TGTGCCAGCAGTGCGGGATCCCCTGGACTAGCGGGGAGCACAGATACGCAGTATTTT. It translates to CASSAGSPGLAGSTDTQYF.

The chain is built from TRBV15 and TRBJ2-1; TRBD2 matches at 10 bases. V shed 8 bases and J 2 bases; nucleotides not matched to a gene: 6. This CDR3 is built from 15 residues. In germline, CDR1 is LNHNV, CDR2 YYDKDF (reference sequence). As DNA, the CDR3 is TGTGCCACCGGCTCAGCGGGAGGGACCTACAATGAGCAGTTCTTC. This codes for CATGSAGGTYNEQFF.